This T cell receptor beta chain was observed in a study of T cell responses to AZD1222 COVID-19 vaccine listed by TCRdb under 2021. Notes on the research overall: Because spike-specific TCR depth and breadth did not differ between the two schedules, AZD1222 recipients who got a second dose at roughly 4 weeks were pooled with those who got a second dose at roughly 12 weeks. A total of more than 230 trial participants underwent TCR sequencing, of whom roughly 210 had received two doses of AZD1222 and about 25 had received two doses of the MenACWY control vaccine. Trial participants were enrolled by age into subgroups of 18-55, 56-69 and 70-plus years, and approximately 150, 30 and 60 TCR-sequenced participants, respectively, were included in these subgroups.

As concerns this clone: This clone's antigen is unknown. Qualities for individual bases were not recorded, and no much larger clone is one base off.

Taken with the paper, the label for time point translates to: baseline before first vaccination. Samples from vaccinated people were obtained from the UK trials COV001 and COV002, which included a single-blind randomized controlled phase 2/3 trial of AZD1222 (ChAdOx1 nCoV-19) in healthy adults. For TCRbeta chain sequencing, PBMC samples from trial participants were taken at day 0 and at day 28 after the second dose. From its cysteine to its phenylalanine, the CDR3 spans 18 amino acids. Only the CDR3 region is kept as DNA, spanning 54 bases read in frame from base 1. In the germline V gene, CDR1 corresponds to SGHAT and CDR2 to FQNNGV. Trimming costs V 5 bases and J 1 base, and their ends lie 20 bases apart. What the research found in general, with its limitations: Because no day 14 peak-response samples were available, the repertoires could be characterized only after the peak T cell response. Conclusions about previously exposed vaccinees are limited because only a handful of AZD1222 recipients were SARS-CoV-2 seropositive at baseline. Participants were mostly white British and included more females than males, and it was suggested by the authors that clonal diversity may have been underestimated. The vaccine-associated CD4 TCRs covered the entire spike protein, and the dominant responses fell in regions 160-218 and 743-854. Epitopes outside the regions mutated in the B.1.351 and B.1.1.7 variants were reportedly recognized by nearly half of the unique spike-specific TCRs. The 56-69-year group was small, and its depth increase did not reach significance, likely because of low power. After two AZD1222 doses, spike-specific TCR breadth and depth were significantly higher than at day 0 and than in MenACWY recipients.

The CDR3 regions of human TCRbeta chains were subjected to immunosequencing. As for how the authors treated the data: Repertoire TCRs were matched against a reference library of SARS-CoV-2-specific TCRs generated with the MIRA antigen-specificity platform. Breadth meant the fraction of unique TCRs that were SARS-CoV-2-associated, whereas depth meant the fraction of total T cells that were SARS-CoV-2-associated. Each spike-specific TCR was assigned to its reactive spike region and to a CD4 or CD8 class using the MIRA data. Log10-transformed breadth and depth values were compared by one-way ANOVA with Sidak's multiple comparisons tests. TCRdb holds this immuneACCESS table with in-frame rearrangements only. Some clones are missing; in checked studies, unresolved V genes explain under half, and the rest has no known cause. D and trimming come from the DNA, and the V and J calls and clone size come from that table. The sample profile shows approximately 94,000 clones; 88% of them were found once. Of the sample, more than 1.5% falls within the top ten clones.

The TCR sequence derives from an adult in good health. The sample in question was peripheral blood, obtained on day 0 of AZD1222 vaccination. This chain joins TRBV11-2 to TRBJ2-2; 5 matching bases give a weak D call of TRBD1. The CDR3 reads CASSTPRRQRGNTGELFF. The bases are TGTGCCAGCAGCACCCCCCGTCGACAGCGTGGGAACACCGGGGAGCTGTTTTTT.